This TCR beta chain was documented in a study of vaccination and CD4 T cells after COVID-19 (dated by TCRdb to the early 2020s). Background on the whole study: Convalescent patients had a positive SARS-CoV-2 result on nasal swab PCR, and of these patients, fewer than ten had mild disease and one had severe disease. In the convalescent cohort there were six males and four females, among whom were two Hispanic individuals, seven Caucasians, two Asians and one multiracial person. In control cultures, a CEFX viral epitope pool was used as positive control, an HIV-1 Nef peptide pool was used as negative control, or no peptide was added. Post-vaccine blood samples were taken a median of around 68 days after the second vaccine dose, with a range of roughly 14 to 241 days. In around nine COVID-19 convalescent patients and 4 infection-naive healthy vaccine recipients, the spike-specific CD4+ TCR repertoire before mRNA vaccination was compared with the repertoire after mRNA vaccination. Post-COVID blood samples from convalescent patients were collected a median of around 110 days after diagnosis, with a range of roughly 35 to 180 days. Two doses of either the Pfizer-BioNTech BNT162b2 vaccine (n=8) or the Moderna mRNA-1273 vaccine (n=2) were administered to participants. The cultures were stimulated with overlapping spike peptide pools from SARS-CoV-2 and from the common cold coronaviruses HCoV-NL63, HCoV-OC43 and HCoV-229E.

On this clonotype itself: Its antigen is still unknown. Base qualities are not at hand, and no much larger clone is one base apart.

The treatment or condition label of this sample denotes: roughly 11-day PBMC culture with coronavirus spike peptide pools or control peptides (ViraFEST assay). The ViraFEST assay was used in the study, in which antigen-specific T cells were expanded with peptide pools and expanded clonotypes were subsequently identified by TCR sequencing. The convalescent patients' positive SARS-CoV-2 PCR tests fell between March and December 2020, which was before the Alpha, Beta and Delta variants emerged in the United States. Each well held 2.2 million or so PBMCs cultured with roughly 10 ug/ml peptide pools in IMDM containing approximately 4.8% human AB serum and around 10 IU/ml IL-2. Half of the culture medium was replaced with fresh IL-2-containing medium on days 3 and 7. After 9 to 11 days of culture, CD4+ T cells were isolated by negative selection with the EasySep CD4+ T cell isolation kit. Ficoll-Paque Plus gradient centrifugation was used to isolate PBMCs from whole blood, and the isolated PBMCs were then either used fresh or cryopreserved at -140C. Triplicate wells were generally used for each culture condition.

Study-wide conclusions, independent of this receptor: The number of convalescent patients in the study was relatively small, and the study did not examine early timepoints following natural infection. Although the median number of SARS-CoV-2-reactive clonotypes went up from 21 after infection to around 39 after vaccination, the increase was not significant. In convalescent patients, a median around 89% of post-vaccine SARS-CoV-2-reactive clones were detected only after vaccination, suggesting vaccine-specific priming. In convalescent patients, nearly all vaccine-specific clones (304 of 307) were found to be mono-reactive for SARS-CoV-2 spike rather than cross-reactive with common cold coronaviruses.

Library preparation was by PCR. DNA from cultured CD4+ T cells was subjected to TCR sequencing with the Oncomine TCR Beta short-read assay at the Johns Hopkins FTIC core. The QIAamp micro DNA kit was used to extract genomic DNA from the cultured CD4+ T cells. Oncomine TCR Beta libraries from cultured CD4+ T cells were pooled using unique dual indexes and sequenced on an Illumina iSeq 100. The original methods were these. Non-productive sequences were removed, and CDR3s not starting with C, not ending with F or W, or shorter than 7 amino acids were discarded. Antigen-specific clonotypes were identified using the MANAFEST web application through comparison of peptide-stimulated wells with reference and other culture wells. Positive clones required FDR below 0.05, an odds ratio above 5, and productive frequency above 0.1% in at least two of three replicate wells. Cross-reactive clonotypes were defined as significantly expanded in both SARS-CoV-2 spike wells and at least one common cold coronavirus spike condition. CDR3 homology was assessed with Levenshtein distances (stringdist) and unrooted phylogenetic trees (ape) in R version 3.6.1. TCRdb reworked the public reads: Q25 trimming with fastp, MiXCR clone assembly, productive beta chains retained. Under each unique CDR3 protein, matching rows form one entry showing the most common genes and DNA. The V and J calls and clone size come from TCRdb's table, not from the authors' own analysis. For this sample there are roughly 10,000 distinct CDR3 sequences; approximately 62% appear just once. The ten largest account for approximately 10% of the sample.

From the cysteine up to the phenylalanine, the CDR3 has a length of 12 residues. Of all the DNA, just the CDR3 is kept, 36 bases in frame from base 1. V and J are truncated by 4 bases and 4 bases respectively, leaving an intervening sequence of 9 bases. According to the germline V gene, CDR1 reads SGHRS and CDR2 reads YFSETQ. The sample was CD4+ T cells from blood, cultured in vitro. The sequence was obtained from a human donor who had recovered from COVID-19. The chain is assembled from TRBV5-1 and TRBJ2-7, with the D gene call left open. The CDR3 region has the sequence CASSQTPYEQYF. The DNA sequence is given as TGCGCCAGCAGCCAAACCCCTTACGAGCAGTACTTC.